One and the same sample provided the 21 T cell receptor beta chains below, sequenced in a study of cytomegalovirus exposure and HLA in healthy donors. It was with 60 Vbeta and 13 Jbeta primers that the PCR ran. Method: immunoSEQ multiplex PCR; TCRdb's copy keeps in-frame clones and lacks some. This sample's clone table lists 150,000 to 200,000 clones. The sequencing sample was made of PBMCs. The receptors shown here come from a man aged 30 to 45 in good health and CMV-seronegative.

This chain connects TRBV14 to TRBJ1-2; D is unclear. Germline V CDR1 and CDR2: SGHDN, FVKESK. V dropped 1 base and J dropped 4 bases, with 13 bases sitting between them. CDR3 size: 15 residues. This CDR3 is CASSQVRVEAYGYTF. DNA of the CDR3: TGTGCCAGCAGCCAAGTCCGGGTCGAGGCCTATGGCTACACCTTC.

The rearrangement joins TRBV6-6 to TRBJ1-2; the match to TRBD1 covers 7 bases. Germline loops: CDR1 MNHNY, CDR2 SVGAGI (reference sequence). Trimming at V came to 4 bases and at J to 2 bases, leaving 10 bases not matched to a gene. The CDR3 spans 16 residues. The CDR3 here is CASSSGGGAFNYGYTF. The CDR3 nucleotides are TGTGCCAGCAGTTCCGGAGGGGGCGCCTTCAACTATGGCTACACCTTC.

J is TRBJ1-2 and V is TRBV7-2, with 9 nucleotides matching TRBD1. Trimming removed 6 bases from V and 4 bases from J; junction bases left unmatched: 3. Germline assignment: CDR1 SGHTA and CDR2 FQGNSA. This CDR3 comprises 13 residues. The CDR3 nucleotides read TGTGCCAGCAGGGGACAGGGAAGCTATGGCTACACCTTC. It encodes CASRGQGSYGYTF.

The chain joins TRBV4-1 to TRBJ2-7; 8 bases match TRBD1. CDR3 length: 15 residues. Trimming at V came to 4 bases and at J to 6 bases, leaving 11 bases not matched to a gene. Germline CDR1 is MGHRA and CDR2 is YSYEKL. The CDR3 DNA sequence: TGCGCCAGCAGCCGGGACAGGACAAACCTACGCGAGCAGTACTTC. It yields the protein CASSRDRTNLREQYF.

The rearrangement joins TRBV4-3 to TRBJ2-7; no clear D. The ends were cut back, 0 bases at V and 5 bases at J, with 11 bases in the middle. This CDR3 is built from 14 residues. Germline V gene data show CDR1 as LGHNA and CDR2 as YSLEER. The CDR3 DNA reads as TGCGCCAGCAGCCAAGATTCGGAGTCGAACGAGCAGTACTTC. Protein product: CASSQDSESNEQYF.

This chain connects TRBV28 to TRBJ1-3; D is perhaps TRBD1 (6 bases). The CDR3 contains 15 residues. Germline V lookup: CDR1 MDHEN, CDR2 SYDVKM. The V and J ends lost 7 bases and 4 bases respectively, with 17 bases between them. CDR3 DNA: TGTGCCAGCACCCGTTTGGGGACAACGGGAAACACCATATATTTT. Its translation: CASTRLGTTGNTIYF.

The gene calls are TRBV5-1 and TRBJ1-5, with D perhaps matching TRBD1 (6 bases). V was trimmed by 4 bases and J by 5 bases, leaving 13 bases between them. The CDR3 length is 14 residues. Per germline, CDR1 SGHRS and CDR2 YFSETQ. The CDR3 coding sequence is TGCGCCAGCAGCCAAGGGGGGGTAGATCAGCCCCAGCATTTT. Amino acid sequence: CASSQGGVDQPQHF.

The chain has TRBV28 and TRBJ2-7; possibly TRBD2 for D (5 bases). Germline CDR1 reads MDHEN; CDR2 reads SYDVKM. This CDR3 spans 16 amino acids. Trimming pared 2 bases from V and 2 bases from J, leaving 16 bases between. DNA for the CDR3: TGTGCCAGCAGTTTAATCGGGCTAGCCGGAACCTACGAGCAGTACTTC. Its translation: CASSLIGLAGTYEQYF.

The V call is TRBV27, the J call TRBJ2-7; tentatively, D is TRBD2 (6 bases). The CDR3 contains 16 residues. The germline V gene has CDR1 MNHEY and CDR2 SMNVEV (reference sequence). V was pared by 5 bases and J by 0 bases, with 17 bases between. As DNA, the CDR3 is TGTGCCAGCAGTCCGCCCGCGGGGACGCCCTCCTACGAGCAGTACTTC. It codes for CASSPPAGTPSYEQYF.

With respect to this clone: Relative to the germline gene, one junction end is altered; a read error may explain this. The V call is TRBV5-1, the J call TRBJ2-7, with 7 bases aligning to TRBD1. The germline V gene encodes CDR1 SGHRS and CDR2 YFSETQ. The CDR3 runs to 14 residues. In DNA, the CDR3 is TGCGCCAGCACCATAGAGGGGGCCTCCTGCGAGCAGTACTTC. This codes for CASTIEGASCEQYF.

The chain recombines TRBV4-1 with TRBJ2-7; D is perhaps TRBD2 (6 bases). CDR1 and CDR2 from the germline V gene are MGHRA and YSYEKL. V was cut by 0 bases and J by 3 bases, with 12 bases left in between. CDR3 length: 15 residues. CDR3 in amino acids: CASSQEGGVVYEQYF. CDR3 nucleotides: TGCGCCAGCAGCCAAGAGGGGGGAGTGGTCTACGAGCAGTACTTC.

The J gene is TRBJ2-3, the V gene TRBV7-9; tentatively, D is TRBD2 (5 bases). Germline lookup yields CDR1 SEHNR and CDR2 FQNEAQ (reference sequence). The CDR3 is made up of 14 amino acids. The germline V and J ends were trimmed by 1 base and 5 bases, with 10 bases remaining between them. In nucleotides, the CDR3 is TGTGCCAGCAGCTTAGATAGTAGCGTAGATACGCAGTATTTT. It translates to CASSLDSSVDTQYF.

The V and J genes are TRBV10-2 and TRBJ2-5; D unresolved. The assigned J gene may be wrong: the sequence end matches TRBJ2-7 better. The CDR3 contains 12 residues. The germline CDR1 and CDR2 sequences are WSHSY and SAAADI. Written as DNA, the CDR3 is TGCGCCAGCAGTGAAATCCTGGGCGAGCAGTACTTC. This sequence encodes CASSEILGEQYF.

The V call is TRBV7-9, the J call TRBJ2-1; a possible D gene is TRBD1 (6 bases). The germline CDR1 and CDR2 sequences are SEHNR and FQNEAQ (reference sequence). CDR3 length equals 12 residues. The V and J ends lost 8 bases and 9 bases respectively, with 14 bases between them. The CDR3 is CASAIQGAEQFF. Written as DNA, the CDR3 is TGTGCCAGCGCAATACAGGGTGCTGAGCAGTTCTTC.

V and J are TRBV9 and TRBJ2-3; 14 bases agree with TRBD2. From germline, CDR1 is SGDLS and CDR2 YYNGEE. The CDR3 extends over 17 amino acids. Unmatched junction bases numbered 6, after V lost 0 bases and J lost 6 bases. CDR3: CASSVGGTSGRVDTQYF. DNA of the CDR3: TGTGCCAGCAGCGTAGGGGGGACTAGCGGGAGAGTGGATACGCAGTATTTT.

V and J are TRBV6-5 and TRBJ1-6, with D possibly TRBD1 on 6 matching bases. V lost 9 bases and J lost 7, with 16 bases in between. Germline CDR1 and CDR2: MNHEY and SVGAGI. CDR3 length: 14 residues. This chain's CDR3 is CASRGGHPNSPLHF. The CDR3, as DNA: TGTGCCAGTAGGGGGGGACACCCAAATTCACCCCTCCACTTT.

The rearrangement joins TRBV2 to TRBJ2-7; D unresolved. The germline V and J ends were trimmed by 4 bases and 6 bases, with 7 bases remaining between them. The CDR3 is 11 amino acids. Per the germline V gene, CDR1 is SNHLY and CDR2 is FYNNEI. DNA of the CDR3: TGTGCCAGCAGTGTTATAGTCGAGCAGTACTTC. It translates to CASSVIVEQYF.

The rearrangement joins TRBV29-1 to TRBJ1-4; D gene uncertain. There are 13 residues in the CDR3. V was shortened by 6 bases and J by 1 base, with 9 bases between the two germline ends. Per the germline V gene, CDR1 is SQVTM and CDR2 is ANQGSEA. The CDR3 is CSVAGGTNEKLFF. The CDR3, as DNA: TGCAGCGTGGCAGGAGGAACTAATGAAAAACTGTTTTTT.

V gene TRBV19 combines with J gene TRBJ1-1, with D uncertain. V was trimmed by 3 bases and J by 4 bases, leaving 9 bases between them. This CDR3 region has 13 residues. Germline V gives CDR1 LNHDA, CDR2 SQIVND (reference sequence). CDR3 coding DNA: TGTGCCAGTAGTATTCTTCCCGGCACTGAAGCTTTCTTT. Translation: CASSILPGTEAFF.

About this clone itself: One end of the junction varies from germline; a read error may be responsible. The genes are TRBV27 and TRBJ1-4, with D tentatively TRBD1 (6 bases). CDR3 length equals 11 residues. The germline CDR1 and CDR2 sequences are MNHEY and SMNVEV (reference sequence). The CDR3 is CASSPKGQILF. CDR3 DNA: TGTGCCAGCAGTCCCAAAGGACAGATCCTTTTT.

CDR3 nucleotide sequence: TGCGCCAGCAGACCTCCTAGCGCATTGCTCGGGGAGCAGTTCTTC. Its protein is CASRPPSALLGEQFF. The chain employs TRBV5-1 and TRBJ2-1; TRBD2 is a possible D gene (6 bases). Trimming removed 5 bases at V and 10 bases at J, with 22 bases between. The CDR3 consists of 15 residues. Germline lookup yields CDR1 SGHRS and CDR2 YFSETQ.